This entry concerns a single T cell receptor beta chain. Its antigen is undetermined. The study ran its PCR with 60 Vbeta and 13 Jbeta primers. In the authors' methods: In a later analysis, some 80 million unique TCR beta chains included roughly 11 million shared by two or more donors. Profiled with immunoSEQ multiplex PCR; TCRdb holds only in-frame clones, not every one. V and J calls and clone size are copied from that table; D and trimming were computed from the DNA. The sample carries around 100,000 clones, approximately 85% recorded once. This sample stems from a study of cytomegalovirus exposure and HLA in healthy donors. Study-level results: What was likely a sequencing artifact was a cluster of highly shared sequence variants. The productive fraction for most TCR beta V segments was about 87% or about 30% in an earlier analysis. V segments that were indistinguishable, TRBV6-2 and TRBV6-3 among them, were omitted from analysis.

CDR1 KGHSH and CDR2 LQKENI come from the germline V gene. This CDR3 comprises 15 residues. V lost 3 bases and J lost 1; bases outside the gene matches: 3. This sequence joins TRBV18 and TRBJ2-1; 7 positions agree with TRBD1. The sequencing sample was made of PBMCs. The source is a man under 40 in good health and CMV-seronegative. This CDR3 is CASSPGTASYNEQFF. DNA of the CDR3: TGTGCCAGCTCACCTGGGACAGCTTCCTACAATGAGCAGTTCTTC. Drawing the rest from reference TRBV18 and TRBJ2-1, the complete variable domain is NAGVMQNPRHLVRRRGQEARLRCSPMKGHSHVYWYRQLPEEGLKFMVYLQKENIIDESGMPKERFSAEFPKEGPSILRIQQVVRGDSAAYFCASSPGTASYNEQFFGPGTRLTVL.